This TCR beta chain emerged from a study of blood T cell repertoires in COVID-19. The wider study: Acute and convalescent COVID-19 specimens originated in the United States, Italy and Spain. T cells, B-cell-depleted T cells, or PBMCs supplied cDNA or gDNA.

The J segment lost 1 base and the V segment lost 6 bases, leaving 8 bases of the junction unmatched. The germline V gene has CDR1 LNHDA and CDR2 SQIVND (reference sequence). This CDR3 region has 16 residues. Original analysis: Reference gene primer amplification gave estimated nucleated cell counts. The method was immunoSEQ multiplex PCR; TCRdb's version includes in-frame clones alone and lacks a portion of them. The V and J calls and clone size are taken from that table; D and trimming were inferred from the DNA. In the table there are roughly 70,000 clones, roughly 77% of which are singletons. This TCR was recovered from a human donor in a cohort sampled during active COVID-19. The J gene is TRBJ1-5, the V gene TRBV19; 8 bases match TRBD1. The sequenced sample consisted of peripheral blood. DNA of the CDR3: TGTGCCAGTAGCCTGCAGGGGGCGGTGAGCAATCAGCCCCAGCATTTT. Encoded protein: CASSLQGAVSNQPQHF. Complete variable domain (other parts from reference TRBV19 and TRBJ1-5): DGGITQSPKYLFRKEGQNVTLSCEQNLNHDAMYWYRQDPGQGLRLIYYSQIVNDFQKGDIAEGYSVSREKKESFPLTVTSAQKNPTAFYLCASSLQGAVSNQPQHFGDGTRLSIL.